Presented here are 32 T cell receptor beta chains from one specimen sequenced in a study of regulatory T cells in long-lasting Graves disease. Both iRepertoire HTBI primers and Arm-PCR of CDR3 regions were used to build the TCR beta libraries. TCRdb reprocessed the multiplex PCR reads with MiXCR, giving one entry per CDR3 protein. The sample includes about 430,000 distinct CDR3 sequences, approximately 22% of them seen just once. Time point in this sample: persistent/refractory GD, antithyroid drugs over 5 years with positive TRAb. Researchers made the TCR library from RNA that was extracted from PBMCs. The sample in question was peripheral blood mononuclear cells (PBMCs), obtained when the disease was refractory, from a patient treated with antithyroid drugs. These receptors were collected from a female donor with Graves disease.

This clonotype was recorded a few times. The chain uses TRBV18 and TRBJ1-1; TRBD1 matches at 7 bases. V lost 4 bases and J lost 3; bases outside the gene matches: 5. The CDR3 contains 14 residues. CDR1 KGHSH and CDR2 LQKENI come from the germline V gene. The DNA of the CDR3 is TGTGCCAGCTCACGTGGACAGGCTGACACTGAAGCTTTCTTT. Translating it yields CASSRGQADTEAFF.

In its sample, this clonotype was seen many times. This chain connects TRBV28 to TRBJ1-1; tentatively, D is TRBD1 (6 bases). CDR3 length: 15 amino acids. V was cut by 1 base and J by 6 bases, with 15 bases left in between. Germline V gene sequence: CDR1 MDHEN, CDR2 SYDVKM. The CDR3 DNA sequence: TGTGCCAGCAGTTTATCCCGCCAGGGGAGACCTGAAGCTTTCTTT. Its protein is CASSLSRQGRPEAFF.

This clonotype came up a few times. V and J are TRBV24-1 and TRBJ2-1; TRBD2 is a possible D gene (5 bases). Germline assignment: CDR1 KGHDR and CDR2 SFDVKD. CDR3 length equals 14 residues. Between the trimmed V and J ends, which lost 4 bases and 8 bases, there was a span of 14 bases. This CDR3 is CATSDHTRVHEQFF. CDR3 DNA: TGTGCCACCAGTGACCACACTAGAGTGCATGAGCAGTTCTTC.

V gene TRBV18 combines with J gene TRBJ2-2; D is perhaps TRBD1 or TRBD2 (5 bases each). Trimming removed 9 bases from V and 5 bases from J, with 13 bases in between. The CDR3 runs to 13 residues. Germline loops: CDR1 KGHSH, CDR2 LQKENI. The CDR3 DNA reads as TGTGCCAGTGAGGGGCAACGGACCGGGGAGCTGTTTTTT. As protein: CASEGQRTGELFF.

This chain links TRBV28 with TRBJ2-1, with D possibly matching TRBD2 (6 bases). The germline V gene has CDR1 MDHEN and CDR2 SYDVKM. V was trimmed by 8 bases and J by 5 bases, leaving 16 bases between them. The length of the CDR3 is 14 residues. CDR3 nucleotides: TGTGCCAGCCGGGGACTTCGAGTTAACAATGAGCAGTTCTTC. Residues: CASRGLRVNNEQFF.

This clonotype has just a few counts. The J gene is TRBJ2-7, the V gene TRBV5-1; 8 bases match TRBD2. The CDR3 covers 14 residues. V dropped 4 bases and J dropped 3; count of bases not matched to a gene: 6. The V gene's germline CDR1 is SGHRS and CDR2 YFSETQ. For the CDR3, the DNA is TGCGCCAGCAGCCACGGGACTAGTGACTACGAGCAGTACTTC. Amino acid sequence: CASSHGTSDYEQYF.

This clonotype was observed a few times. This chain uses TRBV2 with TRBJ2-7; TRBD1 aligns across 7 bases. V gave up 6 bases and J gave up 2 bases; unmatched junction bases: 10. Germline CDR1 SNHLY, CDR2 FYNNEI. The CDR3 has 15 residues. CDR3 sequence: CASRGTGAGPYEQYF. CDR3 in DNA: TGTGCCAGCAGGGGTACAGGGGCAGGGCCCTACGAGCAGTACTTC. Together with reference TRBV2 and TRBJ2-7, the CDR3 gives the full variable domain: EPEVTQTPSHQVTQMGQEVILRCVPISNHLYFYWYRQILGQKVEFLVSFYNNEISEKSEIFDDQFSVERPDGSNFTLKIRSTKLEDSAMYFCASRGTGAGPYEQYFGPGTRLTVT.

V usage is TRBV2 and J usage is TRBJ2-3, with 8 bases lining up with TRBD2. This CDR3 contains 14 residues. J gave up 1 base and V 10 bases, and 7 bases lay outside the gene matches. The germline gives CDR1 SNHLY, CDR2 FYNNEI. The CDR3 here is CAIRSGSRTDTQYF. As DNA, the CDR3 is TGTGCCATAAGAAGCGGGAGTCGCACAGATACGCAGTATTTT.

This chain links TRBV30 with TRBJ1-2; no definite D call. The CDR3 covers 11 residues. The V gene's germline CDR1 is GTSNPN and CDR2 SVGIG (reference sequence). The ends were cut back, 5 bases at V and 5 bases at J, with 9 bases in the middle. CDR3 bases: TGTGCCTGGGGTCTGGGTTATGGCTACACCTTC. The encoded protein is CAWGLGYGYTF.

The rearrangement links TRBV13 to TRBJ2-2, with 12 positions matching TRBD1. CDR3 length: 17 residues. V was clipped by 5 bases and J by 5 bases; unmatched bases: 9. Germline CDR1 is PRHDT and CDR2 is FYEKMQ (reference sequence). The CDR3 DNA follows: TGTGCCAGCAGCATCGCCGGGACAGGGGGCGAGACCGGGGAGCTGTTTTTT. Translating gives CASSIAGTGGETGELFF.

The gene calls are TRBV6-1 and TRBJ2-4, with D maybe TRBD2 (6 bases). The CDR3 contains 14 residues. Trimming pared 4 bases from V and 4 bases from J, leaving 11 bases between. The germline CDR1 and CDR2 sequences are MNHNS and SASEGT. The CDR3 sequence is CASSVREYKNIQYF. The CDR3 region has the DNA TGTGCCAGCAGTGTCCGGGAGTATAAAAACATTCAGTACTTC.

The table lists this clonotype with a few counts. The V gene is TRBV7-8, the J gene TRBJ2-2, with D possibly being TRBD1 or TRBD2 (5 bases each). Trimming pared 3 bases from V and 0 bases from J, leaving 14 bases between. Germline CDR1 and CDR2: SGHVS and FQNEAQ. CDR3 size: 17 residues. The CDR3 loop is CASSLTGPWANTGELFF. The DNA for the CDR3 is TGTGCCAGCAGCTTGACGGGGCCATGGGCGAACACCGGGGAGCTGTTTTTT.

This clonotype was observed at least ten times. The chain uses TRBV30 and TRBJ1-1; possibly TRBD1 for D (6 bases). Trimming left V 4 bases short and J 7 bases short, with 19 bases between. Germline CDR1 and CDR2: GTSNPN and SVGIG (reference sequence). The CDR3 sequence is 14 residues long. In DNA form, the CDR3 reads TGTGCCTGGAATACCGGAGGGGGTGCCCGTGAAGCTTTCTTT. Protein product: CAWNTGGGAREAFF.

On this clonotype: It differs at one base from a far larger clone, so likely a read error. The chain has TRBV6-4 and TRBJ1-2; tentatively, D is TRBD1 (5 bases). Germline V gene sequence: CDR1 MRHNA, CDR2 SNTAGT. This CDR3 has 15 amino acids. CDR3 bases: TGTGCCAGCACCTCCCGAAGGGGTCCGGGGTATGGCTGCACCTTC. This codes for CASTSRRGPGYGCTF.

The rearrangement joins TRBV19 to TRBJ2-2; D is unclear. Deletions cut 5 bases from V and 7 bases from J, with 5 bases between. The CDR3 has 11 amino acids. Germline V gene data show CDR1 as LNHDA and CDR2 as SQIVND (reference sequence). CDR3 loop: CASSWDGELFF. The CDR3 bases are TGTGCCAGTAGTTGGGACGGGGAGCTGTTTTTT.

This clonotype was counted ten times or more. The chain joins TRBV2 to TRBJ1-5, with 10 bases that match TRBD1. The CDR3 consists of 11 residues. Germline V gene sequence: CDR1 SNHLY, CDR2 FYNNEI. Losses at the gene ends were 6 bases for V and 14 bases for J; bases not matched to a gene: 4. The CDR3 sequence: CASRAGTGEHF. CDR3 DNA: TGTGCCAGCAGGGCCGGGACAGGGGAGCATTTT.

This clonotype has a handful of counts. The V gene is TRBV15, the J gene TRBJ2-5; D is unresolved. The CDR3 has 15 amino acids. Per the germline V gene, CDR1 is LNHNV and CDR2 is YYDKDF (reference sequence). V was cut by 0 bases and J by 7 bases, with 15 bases left in between. CDR3 in DNA: TGTGCCACCAGCAGAGATCTGGCGGTGGTCGGGACCCAGTACTTC. This translates into CATSRDLAVVGTQYF.

This clonotype was detected a few times. This chain joins TRBV7-9 and TRBJ1-4; no clear D. Germline-derived CDR1 and CDR2 are SEHNR and FQNEAQ (reference sequence). The V end lost 0 bases, the J end lost 3 bases, and 11 bases lay between the germline ends. CDR3 size: 16 residues. The CDR3 sequence is CASSLATTVANEKLFF. CDR3 sequence (DNA): TGTGCCAGCAGCTTAGCGACTACGGTCGCTAATGAAAAACTGTTTTTT.

This clonotype was recorded a few times. This chain uses TRBV20-1 with TRBJ2-3; D possibly corresponds to TRBD2 (6 bases). Germline loops: CDR1 DFQATT, CDR2 SNEGSKA (reference sequence). The V and J ends lost 3 bases and 3 bases respectively, with 10 bases between them. This CDR3 has 13 residues. The CDR3 loop is CSASWRGTDTQYF. The CDR3 DNA is TGCAGTGCTAGTTGGCGGGGAACAGATACGCAGTATTTT.

A word on this clonotype: A read error is possible here, since a much larger clone lies one base away. The chain links TRBV27 to TRBJ2-7, with TRBD1 as a possible D gene (6 bases). The ends were cut back, 11 bases at V and 5 bases at J, with 25 bases in the middle. Per the germline V gene, CDR1 is MNHEY and CDR2 is SMNVEV (reference sequence). CDR3 length equals 15 residues. The CDR3 loop reads CASADGQRIGHEQYF. CDR3 nucleotide sequence: TGTGCCTCCGCCGACGGACAGCGAATAGGTCACGAGCAGTACTTC.

This chain connects TRBV6-1 to TRBJ1-1, with a weak D call TRBD1 (5 bases). Trimming removed 4 bases from V and 0 bases from J, with 21 bases in between. Germline CDR1 MNHNS, CDR2 SASEGT. This CDR3 comprises 18 residues. Here the CDR3 DNA reads TGTGCCAGCAGTGTATCCCCCTACGCCGGGACGTTGAACACTGAAGCTTTCTTT. Translating it yields CASSVSPYAGTLNTEAFF.

This clonotype was counted ten times or more. The chain links TRBV28 to TRBJ2-7; D is unclear. V was shortened by 6 bases and J by 7 bases, with 13 bases between the two germline ends. Looked up from germline, CDR1 is MDHEN and CDR2 is SYDVKM. This CDR3 is built from 12 residues. The chain's CDR3 is CASSLLAGEQYF. CDR3 coding DNA: TGTGCCAGCAGCTTACTCGCTGGGGAGCAGTACTTC. Combining the CDR3 with reference TRBV28 and TRBJ2-7 gives the whole variable domain DVKVTQSSRYLVKRTGEKVFLECVQDMDHENMFWYRQDPGLGLRLIYFSYDVKMKEKGDIPEGYSVSREKKERFSLILESASTNQTSMYLCASSLLAGEQYFGPGTRLTVT.

In this sample, this clonotype turned up many times. The gene calls are TRBV6-1 and TRBJ2-6; 10 bases map to TRBD1. Germline CDR1 is MNHNS and CDR2 is SASEGT. Losses at the gene ends were 5 bases for V and 0 bases for J; bases not matched to a gene: 10. The CDR3 is 19 residues long. The CDR3 is CASSRKPGQGYSGANVLTF. The CDR3 DNA follows: TGTGCCAGCAGTCGCAAACCGGGACAGGGGTACTCTGGGGCCAACGTCCTGACTTTC.

This clonotype was seen a few times. The genes are TRBV16 and TRBJ1-2; 8 bases map to TRBD1. V shed 2 bases, J shed 2 bases, and the junction held 4 bases outside the gene matches. The CDR3 contains 15 residues. Germline CDR1 KGHSY, CDR2 FQNENV. CDR3 amino acids: CASSQPDRANYGYTF. CDR3 nucleotide sequence: TGTGCCAGCAGCCAACCGGACAGGGCGAACTATGGCTACACCTTC.

V usage is TRBV7-9 and J usage is TRBJ2-3, with 8 bases matching TRBD2. The ends lost 4 bases at V and 6 bases at J; junction bases unmatched: 9. CDR3 length equals 15 residues. Germline V lookup: CDR1 SEHNR, CDR2 FQNEAQ (reference sequence). For the CDR3, the DNA is TGTGCCAGCAGCTCCACCAATAGCGGGAAGGATACGCAGTATTTT. Protein: CASSSTNSGKDTQYF. The variable domain in full, completed from reference TRBV7-9 and TRBJ2-3, reads DTGVSQNPRHKITKRGQNVTFRCDPISEHNRLYWYRQTLGQGPEFLTYFQNEAQLEKSRLLSDRFSAERPKGSFSTLEIQRTEQGDSAMYLCASSSTNSGKDTQYFGPGTRLTVL.

The genes are TRBV28 and TRBJ2-3; D might be TRBD2 (6 bases). CDR1 is MDHEN, CDR2 SYDVKM, per germline. The CDR3 runs 15 residues. Between the trimmed V and J ends, which lost 3 bases and 5 bases, there was a span of 15 bases. The CDR3 sequence is CASSFVAPGGDTQYF. In DNA form, the CDR3 reads TGTGCCAGCAGTTTTGTGGCGCCCGGGGGAGATACGCAGTATTTT.

Many counts were recorded for this clonotype. This chain connects TRBV2 to TRBJ1-5; weak D call: TRBD1 (6 bases). Trimming left V 6 bases short and J 6 bases short, with 12 bases between. The CDR3 is made up of 13 amino acids. Germline loops: CDR1 SNHLY, CDR2 FYNNEI. In nucleotides, the CDR3 is TGTGCCAGCAGGCAGGGGACACCTCAGCCCCAGCATTTT. Its protein is CASRQGTPQPQHF.

The CDR3 region is CSVVLTATNEKLFF. In DNA, the CDR3 is TGCAGCGTCGTCCTGACAGCAACTAATGAAAAACTGTTTTTT. The chain joins TRBV29-1 to TRBJ1-4; TRBD1 might be the D (5 bases). The CDR3 is 14 amino acids. The germline V and J ends were trimmed by 6 bases and 0 bases, with 11 bases remaining between them. Germline V CDR1 and CDR2: SQVTM, ANQGSEA.

This clonotype was seen repeatedly, ten times or more. This chain uses TRBV27 with TRBJ2-2, with D perhaps matching TRBD1 (6 bases). The CDR3 runs 16 residues. Germline-derived CDR1 and CDR2 are MNHEY and SMNVEV (reference sequence). Between the trimmed V and J ends, which lost 6 bases and 7 bases, there was a span of 21 bases. CDR3 amino acids: CASSPTVPRGFGELFF. The DNA for the CDR3 is TGTGCCAGCAGCCCAACCGTGCCGAGGGGGTTCGGGGAGCTGTTTTTT.

The rearrangement uses TRBV27 and TRBJ1-6; 7 positions agree with TRBD1. Germline CDR1 reads MNHEY; CDR2 reads SMNVEV (reference sequence). The length of the CDR3 is 16 residues. V shed 2 bases, J shed 0 bases, and the junction held 1 base outside the gene matches. The chain's CDR3 is CASSLRGRSYNSPLHF. CDR3 nucleotides: TGTGCCAGCAGTTTAAGGGGGCGCTCCTATAATTCACCCCTCCACTTT.

The sample holds a few counts of this clonotype. The chain recombines TRBV19 with TRBJ1-5; D unclear. This CDR3 spans 14 amino acids. The germline V and J ends were trimmed by 11 bases and 0 bases, with 14 bases remaining between them. Germline lookup yields CDR1 LNHDA and CDR2 SQIVND (reference sequence). In DNA form, the CDR3 reads TGTGCCGTTGGAGGTAGAAGTAGCAATCAGCCCCAGCATTTT. This gives the protein CAVGGRSSNQPQHF.

The chain joins TRBV5-4 to TRBJ1-1; the match to TRBD1 covers 7 bases. This CDR3 spans 13 amino acids. The V gene end was trimmed by 6 bases and the J gene end by 1 base; junction bases not matched to a gene: 3. Germline CDR1 and CDR2: SGHNT and YYREEE (reference sequence). The CDR3 reads CASTGGRNTEAFF. In DNA, the CDR3 is TGTGCCAGCACAGGGGGGAGGAACACTGAAGCTTTCTTT.